This passage covers 14 T cell receptor beta chains from one sample sequenced in a study of post-analysis software for immune sequencing data. Each TCR beta cDNA library carried unique molecular identifiers. TCRdb analysed the PCR reads with MiXCR anew, one entry per CDR3 protein. The sample gives roughly 150,000 distinct CDR3 sequences, under 40% of which show up once; approximately 30% is in the top ten. The specimen was blood, collected after autologous hematopoietic stem cell transplantation. These TCRs come from a girl aged 10 to 17 with multiple sclerosis.

The gene calls are TRBV3-1 and TRBJ2-3; 7 bases fit TRBD1. J gave up 3 bases and V 0 bases, and 3 bases lay outside the gene matches. The germline V gene has CDR1 LGHDT and CDR2 YNNKEL (reference sequence). This CDR3 is built from 15 residues. CDR3 DNA: TGTGCCAGCAGCCAAGAGGCCAGGGGGACAGATACGCAGTATTTT. This codes for CASSQEARGTDTQYF.

This clonotype was counted a few times. This chain connects TRBV3-1 to TRBJ2-7, with 10 bases that match TRBD2. The CDR3 has 13 amino acids. Germline V gives CDR1 LGHDT, CDR2 YNNKEL (reference sequence). The V and J ends lost 8 bases and 2 bases, in that order; junction bases with no gene match: 3. The CDR3 DNA is TGTGCCAGCGTGAGCGGGAGGGCCTACGAGCAGTACTTC. Translating it yields CASVSGRAYEQYF.

The CDR3 DNA reads TGTGCCAGTAGAGGAGCGGGGCGCTCCTACAATGAGCAGTTCTTC. This sequence encodes CASRGAGRSYNEQFF. The chain employs TRBV19 and TRBJ2-1; 7 nucleotides align to TRBD2. Germline CDR1 reads LNHDA; CDR2 reads SQIVND (reference sequence). The CDR3 runs 15 residues. The junction had 5 bases not matched to a gene; V was cut back by 6 bases and J by 0 bases.

As for this clonotype: This clone may be a read error of a much larger clone one base away. V and J are TRBV20-1 and TRBJ2-7; 7 bases are shared with TRBD1. The DNA end favors TRBJ2-5, so the J call may be wrong. The CDR3 runs 13 residues. CDR1 is DFQATT and CDR2 is SNEGSKA in the germline V gene (reference sequence). The CDR3 protein is CSANLGGVQTQYF. CDR3 DNA sequence: TGCAGTGCGAACCTAGGGGGCGTGCAGACCCAGTACTTC.

This clonotype occurred a few times. This chain connects TRBV4-1 to TRBJ1-5; D may be TRBD1 (5 bases). CDR3 length: 16 residues. V was cut by 0 bases and J by 2 bases, with 11 bases left in between. The V gene's germline CDR1 is MGHRA and CDR2 YSYEKL. Here the CDR3 reads CASSQDAGQGNQPQHF. The CDR3 coding sequence is TGCGCCAGCAGCCAAGATGCGGGGCAGGGCAATCAGCCCCAGCATTTT.

The V call is TRBV12-3 or TRBV12-4, the J call TRBJ1-6; 7 nucleotides agree with TRBD1. This CDR3 region has 16 residues. J was trimmed by 6 bases and V by 4 bases; bases with no gene match: 9. The chain's CDR3 is CASSSPGGGINSPLHF. Written as DNA, the CDR3 is TGTGCCAGCAGTTCACCAGGGGGAGGGATTAATTCACCCCTCCACTTT.

The chain joins TRBV6-6 to TRBJ1-1, with D possibly being TRBD1 (5 bases). The CDR3 extends over 11 amino acids. Germline loops: CDR1 MNHNY, CDR2 SVGAGI (reference sequence). Trimming pared 8 bases from V and 4 bases from J, leaving 8 bases between. The CDR3 spells CASGAGTEAFF. In DNA form, the CDR3 reads TGTGCCAGCGGGGCAGGCACTGAAGCTTTCTTT.

This clonotype was counted only a few times. V gene TRBV13 combines with J gene TRBJ2-3, with 9 bases matching TRBD2. V was pared by 3 bases and J by 4 bases, with 5 bases of the junction left unmatched. Germline V gene lookup returns CDR1 PRHDT and CDR2 FYEKMQ (reference sequence). This CDR3 region has 15 residues. CDR3 DNA: TGTGCCAGCAGCTTGGGACTAGCCCTCGCAGATACGCAGTATTTT. This codes for CASSLGLALADTQYF.

J is TRBJ2-6 and V is TRBV7-2; 8 nucleotides agree with TRBD2. Germline V lookup: CDR1 SGHTA, CDR2 FQGNSA. There are 18 residues in the CDR3. The junction had 9 bases not matched to a gene; V was cut back by 5 bases and J by 0 bases. The DNA of the CDR3 is TGTGCCAGCAGCCCCGTAGCGGGACTCATCTCTGGGGCCAACGTCCTGACTTTC. Amino acid sequence: CASSPVAGLISGANVLTF. Looking up the rest from reference TRBV7-2 and TRBJ2-6 gives the full variable domain: GAGVSQSPSNKVTEKGKDVELRCDPISGHTALYWYRQSLGQGLEFLIYFQGNSAPDKSGLPSDRFSAERTGGSVSTLTIQRTQQEDSAVYLCASSPVAGLISGANVLTFGAGSRLTVL.

The chain combines TRBV4-1 with TRBJ2-5; 11 nucleotides agree with TRBD2. With 4 bases clipped from V and 2 bases from J, the junction kept 6 bases outside the gene matches. This CDR3 is 16 amino acids long. The V gene's germline CDR1 is MGHRA and CDR2 YSYEKL. CDR3 sequence (DNA): TGCGCCAGCAGCCCAACTAGCGGGGGCCTTCAAGAGACCCAGTACTTC. This gives the protein CASSPTSGGLQETQYF.

In its sample, this clonotype was seen a few times. The V and J genes are TRBV9 and TRBJ2-3; 7 bases are shared with TRBD2. This CDR3 has 16 residues. Looked up from germline, CDR1 is SGDLS and CDR2 is YYNGEE. With 0 bases clipped from V and 6 bases from J, the junction kept 10 bases outside the gene matches. In DNA form, the CDR3 reads TGTGCCAGCAGCGTAGCCGCCGCGGGAGAAGGGGATACGCAGTATTTT. It translates to CASSVAAAGEGDTQYF.

The chain combines TRBV12-3 or TRBV12-4 with TRBJ1-2; 7 bases are a match to TRBD1. The CDR3 is made up of 15 amino acids. The V segment lost 6 bases and the J segment 4 bases; nucleotides outside the gene matches: 11. The CDR3 DNA reads TGTGCCAGCAGCTCAGGAACCGGGACAGCCTATGGCTACACCTTC. Its protein product is CASSSGTGTAYGYTF.

The V gene is TRBV7-9, the J gene TRBJ2-5; D unresolved. Germline CDR1 SEHNR, CDR2 FQNEAQ (reference sequence). This CDR3 region has 15 residues. With 1 base removed from V and 2 bases from J, the gap between germline ends came to 11 bases. The CDR3 DNA is TGTGCCAGCAGCTTAGACGCCGGGCCTCAAGAGACCCAGTACTTC. Protein: CASSLDAGPQETQYF.

The chain carries TRBV5-1 and TRBJ2-5; 11 bases fit TRBD2. The J call may be faulty, since TRBJ2-7 better matches the DNA end. CDR1 is SGHRS and CDR2 is YFSETQ in the germline V gene. This CDR3 has 17 residues. The CDR3 sequence: CASSPGVLAGGGYEQYF. CDR3 coding DNA: TGCGCCAGCAGCCCGGGCGTGCTAGCGGGAGGTGGGTACGAGCAGTACTTC.